This record looks at one T cell receptor beta chain sequence and its context. This specimen comes from a study of T cell changes during pregnancy in multiple sclerosis. The method was immunoSEQ multiplex PCR; TCRdb's version includes in-frame clones alone and lacks a portion of them. The data hold roughly 64,000 clones, with roughly 87% observed a single time. Per germline, CDR1 MGHRA and CDR2 YSYEKL. V was clipped by 4 bases and J by 0 bases, with 15 bases between them. This CDR3 is 16 amino acids long. The TCR sequence derives from a female donor in good health, enrolled as a control in a pregnancy study. This rearrangement joins TRBV4-1 to TRBJ2-5; possibly TRBD2 for D (5 bases). Here the sequenced sample was peripheral blood, taken in the third trimester of pregnancy. In DNA, the CDR3 is TGCGCCAGCAGCCTAGACCACGGGGATTACCAAGAGACCCAGTACTTC. It codes for CASSLDHGDYQETQYF.